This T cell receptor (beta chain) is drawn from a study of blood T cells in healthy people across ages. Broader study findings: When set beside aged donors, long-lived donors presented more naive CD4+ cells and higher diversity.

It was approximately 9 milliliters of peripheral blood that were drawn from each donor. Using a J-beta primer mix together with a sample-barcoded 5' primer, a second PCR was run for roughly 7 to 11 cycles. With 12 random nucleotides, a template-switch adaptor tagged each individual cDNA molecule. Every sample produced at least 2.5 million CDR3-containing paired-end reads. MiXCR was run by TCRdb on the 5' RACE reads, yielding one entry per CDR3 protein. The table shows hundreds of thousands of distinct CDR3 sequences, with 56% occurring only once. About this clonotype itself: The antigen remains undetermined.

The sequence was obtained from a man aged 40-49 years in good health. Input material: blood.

The DNA of the CDR3 is TGCGCCAGCAGCTTAGGCCCTCTCACTGAAGCTTTCTTT. Translating gives CASSLGPLTEAFF. The chain combines TRBV5-1 with TRBJ1-1; unclear D gene. Trimming stripped 2 bases from V and 4 bases from J, with 9 bases between. CDR3 size: 13 residues. Per the germline V gene, CDR1 is SGHRS and CDR2 is YFSETQ.